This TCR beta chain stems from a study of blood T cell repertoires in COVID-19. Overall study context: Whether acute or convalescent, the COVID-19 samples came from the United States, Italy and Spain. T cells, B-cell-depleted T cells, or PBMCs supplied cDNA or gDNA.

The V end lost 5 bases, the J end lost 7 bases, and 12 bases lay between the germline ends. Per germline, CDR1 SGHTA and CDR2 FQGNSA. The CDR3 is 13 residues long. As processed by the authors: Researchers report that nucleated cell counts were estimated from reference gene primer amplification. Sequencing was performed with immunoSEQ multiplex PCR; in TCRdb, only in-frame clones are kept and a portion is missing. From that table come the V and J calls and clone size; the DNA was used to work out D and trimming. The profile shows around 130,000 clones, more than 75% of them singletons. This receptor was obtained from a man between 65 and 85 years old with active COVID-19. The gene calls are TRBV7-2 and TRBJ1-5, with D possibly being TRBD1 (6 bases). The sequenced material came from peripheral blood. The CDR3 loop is CASSHGTPQPQHF. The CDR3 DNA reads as TGTGCCAGCAGCCACGGGACACCCCAGCCCCAGCATTTT.